A single sample gave rise to the 10 T cell receptor beta chains below, sequenced in a study of identical twins. A single record per CDR3 protein comes from TCRdb applying MiXCR to the 5' RACE reads. The sample holds about 890,000 distinct CDR3 sequences, more than 9% seen once. This sample also appeared in a second study, on yellow fever vaccine responses in identical twins.

The sample comprised PBMCs. The receptors come from a young woman in good health.

This clonotype showed up just a few times. The CDR3 nucleotides are TGTGCCAGCAGCGTAGCAGGAGAGGGTCAGGGTCCTGGCTACACCTTC. Amino acid sequence: CASSVAGEGQGPGYTF. The J gene is TRBJ1-2, the V gene TRBV9; D perhaps matches TRBD1 (5 bases). Germline CDR1 is SGDLS and CDR2 is YYNGEE. The CDR3 is 16 residues long. V lost 0 bases and J 7 bases, leaving 19 bases between the germline ends.

The chain links TRBV11-1 to TRBJ2-1; 11 bases line up with TRBD2. V lost 5 bases to trimming and J lost 0 bases; unmatched junction nucleotides: 9. The CDR3 runs to 18 residues. Per the germline V gene, CDR1 is SGHAT and CDR2 is FQDESV (reference sequence). This CDR3 reads CASSPGTSGAHSYNEQFF. The DNA of the CDR3 is TGTGCCAGCAGCCCAGGGACTAGCGGAGCCCACTCCTACAATGAGCAGTTCTTC. Looking up the rest from reference TRBV11-1 and TRBJ2-1 gives the full variable domain: EAEVAQSPRYKITEKSQAVAFWCDPISGHATLYWYRQILGQGPELLVQFQDESVVDDSQLPKDRFSAERLKGVDSTLKIQPAELGDSAMYLCASSPGTSGAHSYNEQFFGPGTRLTVL.

The V gene is TRBV18, the J gene TRBJ2-4, with D uncertain. Germline V lookup: CDR1 KGHSH, CDR2 LQKENI. Trimming cost V 3 bases and J 0 bases, with 9 bases left between them. The CDR3 sequence is 15 residues long. The CDR3 region has the DNA TGTGCCAGCTCACCGGTGTCCGAAGCCAAAAACATTCAGTACTTC. This gives the protein CASSPVSEAKNIQYF.

This clonotype was picked up many times. The V gene is TRBV6-5, the J gene TRBJ2-7, with 7 bases aligning to TRBD1. Trimming cost V 0 bases and J 6 bases; bases outside gene matches: 14. Germline V gene sequence: CDR1 MNHEY, CDR2 SVGAGI. This CDR3 has 17 amino acids. CDR3 DNA: TGTGCCAGCAGTTACTCGATAGGGGACAGTGACTTCTCCGAGCAGTACTTC. Its protein product is CASSYSIGDSDFSEQYF.

V usage is TRBV15 and J usage is TRBJ2-2; 10 bases map to TRBD2. The germline gives CDR1 LNHNV, CDR2 YYDKDF (reference sequence). V shed 1 base, J shed 2 bases, and the junction held 4 bases outside the gene matches. The CDR3 totals 17 residues. This chain's CDR3 is CATSRVRTSGNTGELFF. For the CDR3, the DNA is TGTGCCACCAGCAGAGTCCGGACTAGCGGAAACACCGGGGAGCTGTTTTTT.

The V and J genes are TRBV24-1 and TRBJ2-1; no clear D gene. Germline V gene data show CDR1 as KGHDR and CDR2 as SFDVKD. V was cut by 4 bases and J by 8 bases, with 14 bases left in between. This CDR3 is 14 amino acids long. This CDR3 reads CATSDSIVTDEQFF. CDR3 sequence (DNA): TGTGCCACCAGTGACTCCATCGTGACGGATGAGCAGTTCTTC.

The chain carries TRBV12-3 or TRBV12-4 and TRBJ2-5; 14 bases are shared with TRBD2. The CDR3 is made up of 20 amino acids. The V segment lost 5 bases and the J segment 4 bases; nucleotides outside the gene matches: 18. CDR3 loop: CASSPERTSGRSPVGETQYF. The CDR3 DNA sequence: TGTGCCAGCAGTCCCGAGCGGACTAGCGGGAGGTCCCCTGTGGGAGAGACCCAGTACTTC.

This sequence joins TRBV10-2 and TRBJ2-1, with 7 bases identical to TRBD1. This CDR3 contains 14 residues. After removal of 0 bases from V and 6 bases from J, the junction contained 2 bases not matched to a gene. Germline CDR1 and CDR2: WSHSY and SAAADI. In DNA form, the CDR3 reads TGCGCCAGCAGTGAGTCCCGACAGGGCAATGAGCAGTTCTTC. This sequence encodes CASSESRQGNEQFF.

This clonotype was counted between two and nine times. The chain carries TRBV25-1 and TRBJ1-6, with a possible D match to TRBD1 (5 bases). The CDR3 is 16 residues long. Trimming removed 2 bases at V and 7 bases at J, with 15 bases between. Germline lookup yields CDR1 MGHDK and CDR2 SYGVNS. The DNA for the CDR3 is TGTGCCAGCAGTGAACATGCGGACACGGAAAATTCACCCCTCCACTTT. Translation: CASSEHADTENSPLHF.

The chain recombines TRBV20-1 with TRBJ2-7; perhaps TRBD2 as D (6 bases). V lost 3 bases and J 0 bases, leaving 9 bases between the germline ends. Germline V CDR1 and CDR2: DFQATT, SNEGSKA (reference sequence). This CDR3 has 13 amino acids. CDR3 amino acids: CSARGGRSYEQYV. The CDR3 bases are TGCAGTGCTAGGGGGGGACGCTCCTACGAGCAGTACGTC.